Shown below are 29 T cell receptor beta chains from a single sample sequenced in a study of blood T cell repertoires in COVID-19 (dated by TCRdb to between 2020 and 2021). Libraries were made using the immunoSEQ multiplex PCR assay. TCRdb limited this immuneACCESS table to in-frame rearrangements with V and J called. A share of clones is missing; checked studies link under half to unresolved V genes, and the rest is unexplained. Across this sample there are more than 200,000 clones, with more than 75% seen only once. The ten top clones hold around 1.6% of the sample. What was sequenced was PBMCs or T cells enriched from blood (not recorded which). The receptors derive from a woman aged 45-65 years who had recovered from COVID-19.

J is TRBJ2-2 and V is TRBV10-3; tentatively, D is TRBD2 (6 bases). V was clipped by 6 bases and J by 4 bases, with 15 bases between them. This CDR3 region has 15 residues. The germline CDR1 and CDR2 sequences are ENHRY and SYGVKD. CDR3 in amino acids: CAISDPSSATGELFF. The CDR3, as DNA: TGTGCCATCAGCGATCCCTCTAGCGCCACCGGGGAGCTGTTTTTT.

This clone has just one count. CDR3 coding DNA: TGTGCCAGCAGAGACACAAGGCGCAGGGGCAACACTGAAGCTTTCTTT. Translating gives CASRDTRRRGNTEAFF. The genes are TRBV5-4 and TRBJ1-1, with D maybe TRBD1 (6 bases). V lost 5 bases, J lost 2 bases, and 19 bases lay in between. The CDR3 extends over 16 amino acids. Per the germline V gene, CDR1 is SGHNT and CDR2 is YYREEE (reference sequence).

This sequence joins TRBV25-1 and TRBJ1-2; 8 positions match TRBD1. CDR3 length: 14 residues. Losses at the gene ends were 1 base for V and 4 bases for J; bases not matched to a gene: 2. Looked up from germline, CDR1 is MGHDK and CDR2 is SYGVNS. The CDR3 DNA reads as TGTGCCAGCAGTGAATCAGGGGGCGTCTATGGCTACACCTTC. Amino acid sequence: CASSESGGVYGYTF.

The gene calls are TRBV27 and TRBJ1-1; D uncertain. The germline V and J ends were trimmed by 0 bases and 4 bases, with 9 bases remaining between them. The CDR3 is 14 amino acids. In germline, CDR1 is MNHEY, CDR2 SMNVEV (reference sequence). The CDR3 loop is CASSLSSLATEAFF. The CDR3 DNA is TGTGCCAGCAGTTTATCATCTCTGGCCACTGAAGCTTTCTTT.

The chain employs TRBV2 and TRBJ2-1, with TRBD2 identical over 10 bases. V was clipped by 4 bases and J by 9 bases; unmatched bases: 9. This CDR3 region has 15 residues. The germline V gene encodes CDR1 SNHLY and CDR2 FYNNEI. CDR3 region: CASSATASGSSEQFF. CDR3 DNA: TGTGCCAGCAGTGCCACGGCTAGCGGGAGTAGTGAGCAGTTCTTC.

The chain links TRBV13 to TRBJ1-4; a weak D match, TRBD1 (5 bases). There are 15 residues in the CDR3. V lost 0 bases, J lost 4 bases, and 9 bases lay in between. Germline lookup yields CDR1 PRHDT and CDR2 FYEKMQ (reference sequence). CDR3 coding DNA: TGTGCCAGCAGCTTAGGTCCAGGGTTTAATGAAAAACTGTTTTTT. Translated: CASSLGPGFNEKLFF.

V gene TRBV7-6 combines with J gene TRBJ2-1; 11 bases fit TRBD2. With V trimmed by 4 bases and J by 3 bases, 14 bases remained unmatched. This CDR3 region has 19 residues. Germline CDR1 reads SGHVS; CDR2 reads FNYEAQ. CDR3 in DNA: TGTGCCAGCAGCTCCTCACCCTTAGGGACTAGCGGCCACTACAATGAGCAGTTCTTC. Its translation: CASSSSPLGTSGHYNEQFF.

The rearrangement uses TRBV3-1 (or the pseudogene TRBV3-2) and TRBJ1-1; 9 bases agree with TRBD1. The CDR3 contains 13 residues. Germline V gene sequence: CDR1 LGHDT, CDR2 YNNKEL (reference sequence). Trimming removed 5 bases from V and 9 bases from J; junction bases left unmatched: 7. CDR3: CASSSRQGDQAFF. The CDR3 nucleotides are TGTGCCAGCAGCTCGCGACAGGGGGATCAAGCTTTCTTT.

This sequence joins TRBV3-1 (or the pseudogene TRBV3-2) and TRBJ2-5; 9 bases agree with TRBD1. The CDR3 sequence is 17 residues long. The V gene end was trimmed by 0 bases and the J gene end by 5 bases; junction bases not matched to a gene: 10. Germline V lookup: CDR1 LGHDT, CDR2 YNNKEL (reference sequence). DNA of the CDR3: TGTGCCAGCAGCCAAGAAGGTGAAGGGACAGGGCAGGAGACCCAGTACTTC. Protein: CASSQEGEGTGQETQYF.

This chain links TRBV23-1 with TRBJ1-1; the D is unclear. TRBV23-1 is assigned to the ORF class and has an uncertain function. The CDR3 runs to 15 residues. V lost 0 bases, J lost 7 bases, and 15 bases lay in between. This CDR3 is CASSQSSGRIIEAFF. The CDR3 region has the DNA TGCGCCAGCAGTCAATCGAGCGGGCGTATAATTGAAGCTTTCTTT.

This clone came up once. The genes are TRBV7-2 and TRBJ2-1; the match to TRBD2 covers 11 bases. V lost 1 base, J lost 7 bases, and 9 bases stayed unmatched. Germline V gene sequence: CDR1 SGHTA, CDR2 FQGNSA. This CDR3 has 17 amino acids. The CDR3 DNA reads TGTGCCAGCAGCTTAGGTTCTGGGGCTAGCGGGAGGAATGAGCAGTTCTTC. Amino acid sequence: CASSLGSGASGRNEQFF. Full variable domain (rest looked up from reference TRBV7-2 and TRBJ2-1): GAGVSQSPSNKVTEKGKDVELRCDPISGHTALYWYRQSLGQGLEFLIYFQGNSAPDKSGLPSDRFSAERTGGSVSTLTIQRTQQEDSAVYLCASSLGSGASGRNEQFFGPGTRLTVL.

The chain has TRBV5-1 and TRBJ2-3; D call uncertain. The CDR3 covers 15 residues. Trimming shortened V by 0 bases and J by 3 bases, and 11 bases separated the two germline ends. Germline V gene sequence: CDR1 SGHRS, CDR2 YFSETQ. CDR3 amino acids: CASSLGGQATDTQYF. CDR3 coding DNA: TGCGCCAGCAGCTTGGGAGGTCAAGCAACAGATACGCAGTATTTT.

In DNA, the CDR3 is TGCGCCAGCAGCTTGGGTGGACAAAGAAACACCGGGGAGCTGTTTTTT. Protein product: CASSLGGQRNTGELFF. The V gene is TRBV5-1, the J gene TRBJ2-2; tentatively, D is TRBD1 (5 bases). V was shortened by 0 bases and J by 2 bases, with 11 bases between the two germline ends. Germline V gene data show CDR1 as SGHRS and CDR2 as YFSETQ. This CDR3 is built from 16 residues.

The V gene is TRBV7-9, the J gene TRBJ1-4; no clear D. Trimming cost V 4 bases and J 8 bases, with 17 bases left between them. The CDR3 is 15 amino acids. The germline V gene has CDR1 SEHNR and CDR2 FQNEAQ (reference sequence). CDR3 amino acids: CASSSGNSEGEKLFF. Here the CDR3 DNA reads TGTGCCAGCAGCTCGGGGAACTCAGAAGGGGAAAAACTGTTTTTT.

The rearrangement uses TRBV19 and TRBJ1-2; D possibly corresponds to TRBD1 (5 bases). Trimming pared 4 bases from V and 5 bases from J, leaving 8 bases between. Germline lookup yields CDR1 LNHDA and CDR2 SQIVND (reference sequence). The CDR3 length is 12 residues. Here the CDR3 DNA reads TGTGCCAGTAGTAGGGAGGGGTATGGCTACACCTTC. Translated, it gives CASSREGYGYTF.

The chain carries TRBV7-9 and TRBJ1-2; 12 bases agree with TRBD1. Per germline, CDR1 SEHNR and CDR2 FQNEAQ (reference sequence). The trim removed 5 bases at V and 7 bases at J, leaving 2 bases unmatched. CDR3 length: 13 residues. Here the CDR3 DNA reads TGTGCCAGCAGCCTGGGACAGGGGGCTGGCTACACCTTC. Amino acids: CASSLGQGAGYTF.

The chain employs TRBV5-6 and TRBJ1-4; weak D call: TRBD1 (6 bases). V lost 0 bases, J lost 7 bases, and 16 bases lay in between. The CDR3 covers 16 residues. Germline V gives CDR1 SGHDT, CDR2 YYEEEE. CDR3 protein: CASSLAATGVGEKLFF. The CDR3 nucleotides read TGTGCCAGCAGCTTGGCCGCGACAGGCGTAGGTGAAAAACTGTTTTTT. Using reference TRBV5-6 and TRBJ1-4 for the parts outside the CDR3, the full variable domain is DAGVTQSPTHLIKTRGQQVTLRCSPKSGHDTVSWYQQALGQGPQFIFQYYEEEERQRGNFPDRFSGHQFPNYSSELNVNALLLGDSALYLCASSLAATGVGEKLFFGSGTQLSVL.

In nucleotides, the CDR3 is TGTGCCAGCAGTGGTACAAGGACAGGGCACTATGGCTACACCTTC. Translating it yields CASSGTRTGHYGYTF. The rearrangement joins TRBV28 to TRBJ1-2, with TRBD1 matching over 8 bases. V lost 5 bases to trimming and J lost 3 bases; unmatched junction nucleotides: 8. The germline CDR1 and CDR2 sequences are MDHEN and SYDVKM. The CDR3 is 15 amino acids.

This clone has a single count. The V and J genes are TRBV18 and TRBJ2-7, with TRBD2 identical over 13 bases. The CDR3 consists of 16 residues. From germline, CDR1 is KGHSH and CDR2 LQKENI. Germline trimming cut 5 bases from V and 5 bases from J; bases unmatched to any gene: 9. The CDR3 DNA is TGTGCCAGCTCATTTGGACTAGCGGGGGTAAACCACGAGCAGTACTTC. Protein sequence: CASSFGLAGVNHEQYF.

The chain carries TRBV7-2 and TRBJ2-2; 9 nucleotides agree with TRBD2. V trimming: 5 bases; J trimming: 5 bases; junction bases outside the gene matches: 15. Germline V lookup: CDR1 SGHTA, CDR2 FQGNSA. The CDR3 extends over 18 amino acids. The CDR3 DNA sequence: TGTGCCAGCAGCCTAATGGGACTAGCCGATAGTAAAACCGGGGAGCTGTTTTTT. The encoded protein is CASSLMGLADSKTGELFF.

V and J are TRBV6-1 and TRBJ1-5; D remains ambiguous. The CDR3 is 16 residues long. Trimming removed 0 bases from V and 3 bases from J, with 12 bases in between. Germline V gene data show CDR1 as MNHNS and CDR2 as SASEGT. The CDR3 protein is CASSEAVAGVNQPQHF. The DNA of the CDR3 is TGTGCCAGCAGTGAAGCGGTCGCCGGAGTCAATCAGCCCCAGCATTTT.

This clone appeared once. The rearrangement uses TRBV19 and TRBJ1-2, with 7 bases identical to TRBD1. Germline-derived CDR1 and CDR2 are LNHDA and SQIVND (reference sequence). This CDR3 contains 15 residues. V dropped 4 bases and J dropped 4; count of bases not matched to a gene: 9. DNA of the CDR3: TGTGCCAGTAGTACACAGACAGGGCTACCCTATGGCTACACCTTC. Protein: CASSTQTGLPYGYTF.

This clone was counted at least ten times. The rearrangement links TRBV9 to TRBJ1-5, with a possible D match to TRBD1 (5 bases). Trimming removed 4 bases from V and 5 bases from J, with 10 bases in between. Germline CDR1 SGDLS, CDR2 YYNGEE. The CDR3 runs to 13 residues. CDR3 sequence: CASSFGGDQPQHF. The CDR3 DNA reads as TGTGCCAGCAGCTTCGGGGGGGATCAGCCCCAGCATTTT. Filled out from reference TRBV9 and TRBJ1-5, the complete variable domain reads DSGVTQTPKHLITATGQRVTLRCSPRSGDLSVYWYQQSLDQGLQFLIQYYNGEERAKGNILERFSAQQFPDLHSELNLSSLELGDSALYFCASSFGGDQPQHFGDGTRLSIL.

The chain carries TRBV3-1 (or the pseudogene TRBV3-2) and TRBJ2-3; 11 nucleotides agree with TRBD2. CDR1 LGHDT and CDR2 YNNKEL come from the germline V gene (reference sequence). V lost 4 bases to trimming and J lost 11 bases; unmatched junction nucleotides: 5. There are 13 residues in the CDR3. Written as DNA, the CDR3 is TGTGCCAGCAGCCGCTCCGGGACTAGCGGGCAGTATTTT. Protein sequence: CASSRSGTSGQYF.

The V gene is TRBV28, the J gene TRBJ2-1; the match to TRBD2 covers 7 bases. The CDR3 length is 16 residues. The germline gives CDR1 MDHEN, CDR2 SYDVKM. J was trimmed by 7 bases and V by 3 bases; bases with no gene match: 12. DNA of the CDR3: TGTGCCAGCAGTTTTACAGAGCGGGATGGGGGGAATGAGCAGTTCTTC. Translation gives CASSFTERDGGNEQFF.

Turning to this clone: Other DNA sequences of this sample code for an identical CDR3. V gene TRBV30 combines with J gene TRBJ1-3; D remains ambiguous. The germline V gene encodes CDR1 GTSNPN and CDR2 SVGIG (reference sequence). The CDR3 is made up of 14 amino acids. With 5 bases removed from V and 0 bases from J, the gap between germline ends came to 11 bases. CDR3 DNA sequence: TGTGCCTGGGGCGGACGGGGCTCTGGAAACACCATATATTTT. Translating gives CAWGGRGSGNTIYF. The whole variable domain, remainder taken from reference TRBV30 and TRBJ1-3, is SQTIHQWPATLVQPVGSPLSLECTVEGTSNPNLYWYRQAAGRGLQLLFYSVGIGQISSEVPQNLSASRPQDRQFILSSKKLLLSDSGFYLCAWGGRGSGNTIYFGEGSWLTVV.

This sequence joins TRBV2 and TRBJ2-7; D uncertain. Trimming took 0 bases from V and 2 from J, leaving 11 bases between them. The CDR3 length is 15 residues. The germline V gene encodes CDR1 SNHLY and CDR2 FYNNEI. The CDR3 sequence: CASSEASRKTYEQYF. The CDR3 bases are TGTGCCAGCAGTGAAGCTTCTAGAAAAACCTACGAGCAGTACTTC.

The V gene is TRBV2, the J gene TRBJ1-6; D is perhaps TRBD1 (5 bases). The CDR3 has 12 amino acids. The germline CDR1 and CDR2 sequences are SNHLY and FYNNEI. Trimming shortened V by 6 bases and J by 7 bases, and 7 bases separated the two germline ends. The CDR3 sequence is CASREGNSPLHF. CDR3 nucleotides: TGTGCCAGCAGGGAGGGGAATTCACCCCTCCACTTT.

J is TRBJ2-7 and V is TRBV28; 12 bases agree with TRBD2. Germline CDR1 reads MDHEN; CDR2 reads SYDVKM. The length of the CDR3 is 16 residues. J gave up 5 bases and V 4 bases, and 9 bases lay outside the gene matches. The CDR3 loop is CASSSPSSGRANEQYF. CDR3 sequence (DNA): TGTGCCAGCAGTTCACCTTCTAGCGGGAGGGCGAACGAGCAGTACTTC.